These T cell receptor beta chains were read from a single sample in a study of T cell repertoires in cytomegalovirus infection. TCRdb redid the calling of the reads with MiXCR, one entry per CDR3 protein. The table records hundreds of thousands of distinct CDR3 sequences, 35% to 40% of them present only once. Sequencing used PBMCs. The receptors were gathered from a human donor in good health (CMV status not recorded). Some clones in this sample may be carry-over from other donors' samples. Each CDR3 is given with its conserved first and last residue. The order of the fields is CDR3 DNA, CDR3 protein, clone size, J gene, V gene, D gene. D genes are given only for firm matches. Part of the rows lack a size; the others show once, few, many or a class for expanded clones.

TGTGCCAGCAGTTTAGTGCGGGGTGTTGGCTACACCTTC,CASSLVRGVGYTF,-,TRBJ1-2,TRBV12-3/TRBV12-4,-
TGTGCCAGCAGCGCCGTCTGGGACAGGGAGGACACCGGGGAGCTGTTTTTT,CASSAVWDREDTGELFF,few,TRBJ2-2,TRBV7-2,TRBD1
TGTGCCAGCTTAAGAAGGGTTTCGACGATAGGCACAGATACGCAGTATTTT,CASLRRVSTIGTDTQYF,-,TRBJ2-3,TRBV28,-
TGTGCCAGCAGCTTTGGCCAGACTTACGACAATGAGCAGTTCTTC,CASSFGQTYDNEQFF,few,TRBJ2-1,TRBV11-2,-
TGTGCCAGCAGCTTAGTAGGGGGCCCTGGGGCCAACGTCCTGACTTTC,CASSLVGGPGANVLTF,few,TRBJ2-6,TRBV7-6,TRBD1
TGTGCCAGCAGCTTAGGGGCGGATTCACCCCTCCACTTT,CASSLGADSPLHF,many,TRBJ1-6,TRBV11-3,-
TGTGCCAGCAGCTACGATCCAACCTCCTACAATGAGCAGTTCTTC,CASSYDPTSYNEQFF,many,TRBJ2-1,TRBV11-1,-
TGTGCCAGCATTGTCCTACAGATCTCTGGGGCCAACGTCCTGACTTTC,CASIVLQISGANVLTF,-,TRBJ2-6,TRBV6-2/TRBV6-3,-
TGCAGTGCCGCATCCTCAGGGGAGTGGACCCAGTACTTC,CSAASSGEWTQYF,-,TRBJ2-5,TRBV20-1,-
TGTGCCAGCAGGCGGACAGGCGGGGAGACCCAGTACTTC,CASRRTGGETQYF,few,TRBJ2-5,TRBV6-1,TRBD1
TGTGCCAGCAGTCTTCACGCAAGCGGGGGTCAGTACTTC,CASSLHASGGQYF,few,TRBJ2-7,TRBV28,TRBD2
TGTGCCAGCTCACCACCAGGGACACTAGGCTCTGGGGCCAACGTCCTGACTTTC,CASSPPGTLGSGANVLTF,-,TRBJ2-6,TRBV18,-
TGTGCCAGCAGTTGGAGCCCTGGGCAGCCCCAGCATTTT,CASSWSPGQPQHF,-,TRBJ1-5,TRBV12-3/TRBV12-4,-
TGTGCCAGCAGCTTACTAGGCCTAGGGACAGGGGACAATGAGCAGTTCTTC,CASSLLGLGTGDNEQFF,many,TRBJ2-1,TRBV7-6,TRBD1
TGTGCCAGCAGCTTAGCGGCTAGCGGGGGAACCTCCTACAATGAGCAGTTCTTC,CASSLAASGGTSYNEQFF,-,TRBJ2-1,TRBV7-8,TRBD2
TGTGCCAGCTCACCGGAACAGGGAACTGAAGCTTTCTTT,CASSPEQGTEAFF,-,TRBJ1-1,TRBV18,-
TGTGCCAGCAGCGTAGACACTAGCGGCACCTACGAGCAGTACTTC,CASSVDTSGTYEQYF,-,TRBJ2-7,TRBV9,TRBD2
TGTGCCACCAGTGACCAAGGGGCCTATGTCTACACCTTC,CATSDQGAYVYTF,-,TRBJ1-2,TRBV24-1,-
TGCAGTGCTAGCGGGAGGGCCGACGAGCAGTACTTC,CSASGRADEQYF,-,TRBJ2-7,TRBV20-1,TRBD2
TGTGCCAGCAGCTCCGAATCAGGGTCCGAAAAACTGGTTTTT,CASSSESGSEKLVF,-,TRBJ1-4,TRBV7-2,-
TGTGCCAGCAGTTTGCGGCCCGTGAGGGAGGTGATGCTCACTGAAGCTTTCTTT,CASSLRPVREVMLTEAFF,once,TRBJ1-1,TRBV27,-
TGTGCCACCAGTGACTACAGAGAGACCCAGTACTTC,CATSDYRETQYF,-,TRBJ2-5,TRBV24-1,-
TGTGCCAGCAGCTTCACCCGAGACGTGGGCTATGGCTACACCTTC,CASSFTRDVGYGYTF,few,TRBJ1-2,TRBV5-6,-
TGTGCCAGCAGCTTAGATCCCAGCGCTTACACTGAAGCTTTCTTT,CASSLDPSAYTEAFF,-,TRBJ1-1,TRBV11-2,-
TGTGCCAGCAGCTTAGTTGGTTTCGCAGTGTCCTACAATGAGCAGTTCTTC,CASSLVGFAVSYNEQFF,few,TRBJ2-1,TRBV7-2,-
TGTGCCAGCAGCCAAGGGGACAGCGTTTTAACCTTC,CASSQGDSVLTF,-,TRBJ1-2,TRBV4-2,TRBD1
TGTGCCAGCAGTGAAGAAAAGGTTCCCCCCCCCTACAATGAGCAGTTCTTC,CASSEEKVPPPYNEQFF,once,TRBJ2-1,TRBV2,-
TGTGCCAGCAGTGGCGACGCCAAAAACATTCAGTACTTC,CASSGDAKNIQYF,few,TRBJ2-4,TRBV2,-